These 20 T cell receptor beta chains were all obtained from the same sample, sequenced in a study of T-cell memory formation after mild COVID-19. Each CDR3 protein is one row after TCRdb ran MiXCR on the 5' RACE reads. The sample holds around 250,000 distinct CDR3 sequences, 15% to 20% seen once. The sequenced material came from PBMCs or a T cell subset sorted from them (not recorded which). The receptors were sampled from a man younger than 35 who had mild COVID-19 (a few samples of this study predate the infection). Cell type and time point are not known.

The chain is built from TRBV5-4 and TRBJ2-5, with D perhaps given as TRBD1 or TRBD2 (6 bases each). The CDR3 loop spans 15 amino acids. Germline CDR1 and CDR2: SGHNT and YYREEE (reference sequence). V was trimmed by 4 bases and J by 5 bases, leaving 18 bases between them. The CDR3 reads CASSLGGGQGETQYF. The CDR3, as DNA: TGTGCCAGCAGCCTAGGAGGGGGGCAGGGTGAGACCCAGTACTTC.

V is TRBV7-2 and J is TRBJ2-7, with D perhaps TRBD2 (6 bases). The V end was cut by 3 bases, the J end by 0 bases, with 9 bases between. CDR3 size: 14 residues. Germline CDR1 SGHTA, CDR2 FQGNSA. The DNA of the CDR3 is TGTGCCAGCAGCTTGGCGGGACCCTCCTACGAGCAGTACTTC. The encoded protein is CASSLAGPSYEQYF.

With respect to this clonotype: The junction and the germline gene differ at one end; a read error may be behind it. The CDR3 DNA reads as TGCGCCAGCAGGGGGGGAGGGCTAATCGAATCTTTT. Translating it yields CASRGGGLIESF. V gene TRBV4-3 combines with J gene TRBJ1-1; maybe TRBD1 (5 bases). CDR3 length: 12 residues. Germline-derived CDR1 and CDR2 are LGHNA and YSLEER.

CDR3 DNA: TGCGCCAGCAGCTTCCCCGGAGCCTACAATGAGCAGTTCTTC. Amino acids: CASSFPGAYNEQFF. This chain connects TRBV5-1 to TRBJ2-1; D not certain. The CDR3 loop spans 14 amino acids. Germline assignment: CDR1 SGHRS and CDR2 YFSETQ. Trimming left V 2 bases short and J 2 bases short, with 8 bases between.

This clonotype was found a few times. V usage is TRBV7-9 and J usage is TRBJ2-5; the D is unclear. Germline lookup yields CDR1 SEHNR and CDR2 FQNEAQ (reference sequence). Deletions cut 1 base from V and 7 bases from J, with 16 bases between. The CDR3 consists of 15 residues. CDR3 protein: CASSLGTPPRGTQYF. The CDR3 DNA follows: TGTGCCAGCAGCTTAGGCACTCCCCCCAGAGGGACCCAGTACTTC.

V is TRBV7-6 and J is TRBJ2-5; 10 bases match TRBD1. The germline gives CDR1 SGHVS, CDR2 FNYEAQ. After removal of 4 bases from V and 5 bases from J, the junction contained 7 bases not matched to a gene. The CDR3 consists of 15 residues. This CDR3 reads CASSSGQGFRETQYF. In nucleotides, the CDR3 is TGTGCCAGCAGCTCGGGACAGGGGTTTCGGGAGACCCAGTACTTC.

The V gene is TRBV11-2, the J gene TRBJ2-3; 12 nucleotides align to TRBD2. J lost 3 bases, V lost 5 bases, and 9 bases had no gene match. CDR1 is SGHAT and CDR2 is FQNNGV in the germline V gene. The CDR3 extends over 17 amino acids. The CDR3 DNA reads TGTGCCAGCAGCCCACGACTAGCGGGGGAACTTACAGATACGCAGTATTTT. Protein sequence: CASSPRLAGELTDTQYF.

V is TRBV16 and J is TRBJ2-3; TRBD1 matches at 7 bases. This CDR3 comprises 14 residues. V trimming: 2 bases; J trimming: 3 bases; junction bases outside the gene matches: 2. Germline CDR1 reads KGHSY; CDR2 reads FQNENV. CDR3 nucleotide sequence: TGTGCCAGCAGCCAAAACAGGGGAACAGATACGCAGTATTTT. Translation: CASSQNRGTDTQYF.

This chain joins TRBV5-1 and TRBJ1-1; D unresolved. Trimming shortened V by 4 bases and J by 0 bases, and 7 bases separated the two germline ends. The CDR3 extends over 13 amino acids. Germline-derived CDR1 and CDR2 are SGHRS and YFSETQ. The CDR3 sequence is CASSTHVNTEAFF. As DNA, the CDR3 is TGCGCCAGCAGCACCCATGTGAACACTGAAGCTTTCTTT. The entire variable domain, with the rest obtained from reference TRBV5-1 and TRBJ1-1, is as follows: KAGVTQTPRYLIKTRGQQVTLSCSPISGHRSVSWYQQTPGQGLQFLFEYFSETQRNKGNFPGRFSGRQFSNSRSEMNVSTLELGDSALYLCASSTHVNTEAFFGQGTRLTVV.

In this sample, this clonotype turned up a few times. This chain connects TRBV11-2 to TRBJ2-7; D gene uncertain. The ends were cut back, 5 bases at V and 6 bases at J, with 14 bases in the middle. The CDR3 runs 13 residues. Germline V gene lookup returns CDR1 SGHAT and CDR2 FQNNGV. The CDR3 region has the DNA TGTGCCAGCAGCCCCATTAATTCAGTCGAGCAGTACGTC. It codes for CASSPINSVEQYV.

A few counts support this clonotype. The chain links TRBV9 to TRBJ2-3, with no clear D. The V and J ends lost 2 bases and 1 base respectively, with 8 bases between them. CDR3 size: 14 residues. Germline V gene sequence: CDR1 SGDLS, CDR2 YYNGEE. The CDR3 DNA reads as TGTGCCAGCAGCGTTTTGGTGGGCACAGATACGCAGTATTTT. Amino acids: CASSVLVGTDTQYF.

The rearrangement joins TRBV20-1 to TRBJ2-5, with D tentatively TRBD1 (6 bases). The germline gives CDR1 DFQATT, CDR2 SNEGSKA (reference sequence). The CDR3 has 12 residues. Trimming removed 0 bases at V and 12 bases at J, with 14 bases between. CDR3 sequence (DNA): TGCAGTGCTAGAGATCCACAGGGCATCAAGTACTTC. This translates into CSARDPQGIKYF.

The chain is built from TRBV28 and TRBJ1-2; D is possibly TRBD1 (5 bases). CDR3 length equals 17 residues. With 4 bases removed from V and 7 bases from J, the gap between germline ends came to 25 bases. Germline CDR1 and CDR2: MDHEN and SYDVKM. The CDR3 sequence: CASSSHEAPPGQAGYTF. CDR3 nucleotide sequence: TGTGCCAGCAGTTCTCATGAGGCCCCCCCAGGGCAGGCTGGCTACACCTTC.

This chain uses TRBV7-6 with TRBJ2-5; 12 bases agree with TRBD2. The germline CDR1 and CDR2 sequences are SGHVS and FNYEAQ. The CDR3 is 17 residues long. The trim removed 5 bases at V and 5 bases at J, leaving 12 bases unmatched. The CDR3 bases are TGTGCCAGCAGCCCAGGACTAGCGGGAAGCGGGAGGGAGACCCAGTACTTC. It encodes CASSPGLAGSGRETQYF.

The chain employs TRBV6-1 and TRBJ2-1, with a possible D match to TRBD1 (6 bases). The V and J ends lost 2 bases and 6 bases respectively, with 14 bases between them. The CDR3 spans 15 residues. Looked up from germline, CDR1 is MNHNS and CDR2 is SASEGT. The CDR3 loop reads CASSELGRTANEQFF. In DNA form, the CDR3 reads TGTGCCAGCAGTGAACTTGGCCGGACAGCCAATGAGCAGTTCTTC.

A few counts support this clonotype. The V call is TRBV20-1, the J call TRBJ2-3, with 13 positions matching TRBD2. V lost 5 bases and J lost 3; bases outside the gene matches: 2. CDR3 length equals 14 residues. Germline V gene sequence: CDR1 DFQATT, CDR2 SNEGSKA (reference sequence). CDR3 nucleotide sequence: TGCAGTGCTTCGACTAGCGGGGGGACAGATACGCAGTATTTT. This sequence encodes CSASTSGGTDTQYF.

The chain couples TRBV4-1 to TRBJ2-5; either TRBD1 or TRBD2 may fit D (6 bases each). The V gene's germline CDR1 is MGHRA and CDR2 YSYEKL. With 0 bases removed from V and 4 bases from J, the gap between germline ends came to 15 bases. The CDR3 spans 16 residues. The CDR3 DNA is TGCGCCAGCAGCCAAGATCCGGGGGCATCGAGAGAGACCCAGTACTTC. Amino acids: CASSQDPGASRETQYF.

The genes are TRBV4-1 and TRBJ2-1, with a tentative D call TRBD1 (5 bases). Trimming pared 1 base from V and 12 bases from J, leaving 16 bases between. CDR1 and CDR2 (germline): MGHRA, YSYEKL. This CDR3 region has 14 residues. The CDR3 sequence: CASSQGPLYQGQFF. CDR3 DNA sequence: TGCGCCAGCAGCCAAGGCCCTCTCTATCAGGGGCAGTTCTTC.

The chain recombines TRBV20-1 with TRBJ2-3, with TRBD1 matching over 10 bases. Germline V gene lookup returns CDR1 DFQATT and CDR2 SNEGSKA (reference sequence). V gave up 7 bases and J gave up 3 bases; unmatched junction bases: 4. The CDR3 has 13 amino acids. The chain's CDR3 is CSVPGQGTDTQYF. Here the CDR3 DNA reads TGCAGTGTCCCGGGACAGGGGACAGATACGCAGTATTTT.

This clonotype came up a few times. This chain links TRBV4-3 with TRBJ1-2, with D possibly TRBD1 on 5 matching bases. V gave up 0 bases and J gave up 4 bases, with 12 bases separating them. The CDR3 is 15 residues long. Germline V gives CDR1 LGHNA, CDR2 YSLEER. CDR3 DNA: TGCGCCAGCAGCCAAGAGGACGGGGGGAGCTATGGCTACACCTTC. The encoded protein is CASSQEDGGSYGYTF.